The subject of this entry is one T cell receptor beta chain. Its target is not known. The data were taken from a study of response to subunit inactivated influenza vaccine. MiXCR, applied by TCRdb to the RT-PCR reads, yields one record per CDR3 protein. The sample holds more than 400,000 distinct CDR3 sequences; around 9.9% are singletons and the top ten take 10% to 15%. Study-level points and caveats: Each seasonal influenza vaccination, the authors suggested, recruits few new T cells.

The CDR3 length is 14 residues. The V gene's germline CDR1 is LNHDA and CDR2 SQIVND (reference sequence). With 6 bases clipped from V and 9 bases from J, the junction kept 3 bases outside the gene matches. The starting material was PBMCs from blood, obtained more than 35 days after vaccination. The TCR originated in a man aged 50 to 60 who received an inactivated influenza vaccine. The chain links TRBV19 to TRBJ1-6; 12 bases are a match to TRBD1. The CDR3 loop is CASRMGQGASPLHF. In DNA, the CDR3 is TGTGCCAGTAGGATGGGACAGGGGGCTTCACCCCTCCACTTT.